A selection of T cell receptor beta chains follows, all from one sample in a study of T cell responses to AZD1222 COVID-19 vaccine. Some clones are missing from TCRdb's copy, which holds only in-frame ones; the method was immunoSEQ multiplex PCR. The sample carries 150,000 or so clones, roughly nine tenths recorded once. The source was peripheral blood, collected on day 0 of MenACWY control vaccination. These receptors all stem from an adult in good health. Both conserved end residues are part of each CDR3. D genes are given only for firm matches. Size values are once, few and many counts, or a class for expanded clones, and some rows have none.

-	TRBD1	TRBV7-8	TRBJ1-4	TGTGCCAGCAGCCCACAGGACAGGGGCGCAGGAAAACTGTTTTTT	CASSPQDRGAGKLFF
-	TRBD2	TRBV11-2	TRBJ2-7	TGTGCCAGCAGCTGGGCGGCTAGCGGGGGTTTCTACGAGCAGTACTTC	CASSWAASGGFYEQYF
-	-	TRBV24-1	TRBJ1-2	TGTGCCACCAGTGATTTAGGCAGAGGCTATGGCTACACCTTC	CATSDLGRGYGYTF
-	-	TRBV19	TRBJ2-7	TGTGCCAGTAGTATGGTGGCGCGCGAGCAGTACTTC	CASSMVAREQYF
-	TRBD1	TRBV5-1	TRBJ1-4	TGCGCCAGCAGCTCCCCCGACAGGGGATCTAATGAAAAACTGTTTTTT	CASSSPDRGSNEKLFF
-	TRBD1	TRBV7-9	TRBJ1-2	TGTGCCAGCAGCTTAATGCAGGGGGTAGAGTATGGCTACACCTTC	CASSLMQGVEYGYTF
-	TRBD1	TRBV18	TRBJ2-1	TGTGCCAGCTCACCTTCGACAGGGGGCCTTGAGCAGTTCTTC	CASSPSTGGLEQFF
-	-	TRBV2	TRBJ2-2	TGTGCCAGCAGTACGCCGGGCGGAACCGGGGAGCTGTTTTTT	CASSTPGGTGELFF
-	-	TRBV30	TRBJ1-5	TGTGCCTGGGGGGAGGATGGTCAGCCCCAGCATTTT	CAWGEDGQPQHF
-	TRBD2	TRBV28	TRBJ2-7	TGTGCCAGCAGCCTAGCGGGAGGAGAGTACGAGCAGTACTTC	CASSLAGGEYEQYF
-	-	TRBV2	TRBJ1-2	TGTGCCAGCAGTGAAGCGTTTGGGGAAGACTATGGCTACACCTTC	CASSEAFGEDYGYTF
-	TRBD1	TRBV7-8	TRBJ1-5	TGTGCCAGCAGCCTAACAGGGGATCAGCCCCAGCATTTT	CASSLTGDQPQHF
-	-	TRBV6-5	TRBJ2-7	TGTGCCAGCAGCGAGTACGAGCAGTACTTC	CASSEYEQYF
-	TRBD1	TRBV28	TRBJ1-2	TGTGCCAGCATCACCGCTGACAGGGGAGAGGGCTACACCTTC	CASITADRGEGYTF
-	TRBD1	TRBV7-2	TRBJ2-1	TGTGCCAGCAGCAGTTACAGGGACAGTGAGCAGTTCTTC	CASSSYRDSEQFF
-	TRBD1	TRBV30	TRBJ1-1	TGTGCCTGGAGGCCGATAGGTCAACAGGGGGCGGACACTGAAGCTTTCTTT	CAWRPIGQQGADTEAFF
-	-	TRBV4-2	TRBJ1-2	TGTGCCAGCAGCCCGACGCCGACAGGCTTTAACTATGGCTACACCTTC	CASSPTPTGFNYGYTF
once	TRBD1	TRBV19	TRBJ1-1	TGTGCCAGCCAATCGACAGGGGAGACTGAAGCTTTCTTT	CASQSTGETEAFF
few	-	TRBV5-5	TRBJ2-2	TGTGCCAGCAGCCTAAGAGGGACAACGAACACCGGGGAGCTGTTTTTT	CASSLRGTTNTGELFF
-	-	TRBV5-6	TRBJ2-5	TGTGCCAGCAGGTGGGGCGGAGAGACCCAGTACTTC	CASRWGGETQYF
-	-	TRBV10-3	TRBJ1-1	TGTGCCATCAGTCCCGGGGGAGCCAACACTGAAGCTTTCTTT	CAISPGGANTEAFF
-	TRBD1	TRBV3-1/TRBV3-2	TRBJ2-7	TGTGCCAGCAGCCAGCGCCGGTGGACAGGGTCCTACGAGCAGTACTTC	CASSQRRWTGSYEQYF
-	-	TRBV6-2/TRBV6-3	TRBJ2-7	TGTGCCAGCAGTTACTCAGGGACGTCCTACGAGCAGTACTTC	CASSYSGTSYEQYF
few	-	TRBV5-1	TRBJ1-1	TGCGCCAGCAGCCCGGCAGGGGCGAGGAACACTGAAGCTTTCTTT	CASSPAGARNTEAFF
-	-	TRBV5-6	TRBJ1-2	TGTGCCAGCAGCTTTAAGGAGGTTTATGGCTACACCTTC	CASSFKEVYGYTF
-	-	TRBV4-1	TRBJ1-1	TGCGCCAGCAGCCAAGCCTGGCTTGGGGGGGGCACTGAAGCTTTCTTT	CASSQAWLGGGTEAFF
-	-	TRBV7-2	TRBJ2-3	TGTGCCAGCAGCCCCCCGGGGCTGTCCACAGATACGCAGTATTTT	CASSPPGLSTDTQYF